The 27 T cell receptor beta chains below were found in one sample sequenced in a study of technical replicates of blood from several donors. Sequenced by immunoSEQ multiplex PCR; TCRdb stores in-frame clones only, minus some. This table has about 73,000 clones, 90% appearing once. Material for sequencing was PBMCs. All receptors come from a human donor in good health. Some clones in this sample may be carry-over from other donors' samples.

This chain connects TRBV7-8 to TRBJ2-3; D unclear. The CDR3 is made up of 15 amino acids. CDR1 is SGHVS, CDR2 FQNEAQ, per germline. V was shortened by 5 bases and J by 2 bases, with 14 bases between the two germline ends. Here the CDR3 DNA reads TGTGCCAGCAGCCCTACCGCGGAACTCACAGATACGCAGTATTTT. Its protein product is CASSPTAELTDTQYF. The variable domain in full, with the rest retrieved from reference TRBV7-8 and TRBJ2-3, is GAGVSQSPRYKVAKRGQDVALRCDPISGHVSLFWYQQALGQGPEFLTYFQNEAQLDKSGLPSDRFFAERPEGSVSTLKIQRTQQEDSAVYLCASSPTAELTDTQYFGPGTRLTVL.

The J gene is TRBJ2-7, the V gene TRBV27; tentative D call: TRBD2 (5 bases). Germline V gives CDR1 MNHEY, CDR2 SMNVEV (reference sequence). This CDR3 region has 14 residues. Between the trimmed V and J ends, which lost 3 bases and 4 bases, there was a span of 13 bases. CDR3 residues: CASSLRVVGYEQYF. CDR3 sequence (DNA): TGTGCCAGCAGTTTGAGGGTAGTAGGGTACGAGCAGTACTTC.

This clone showed up just once. The chain combines TRBV6-6 with TRBJ1-1, with 10 bases that match TRBD1. With 8 bases clipped from V and 5 bases from J, the junction kept 8 bases outside the gene matches. This CDR3 is 14 amino acids long. Germline V lookup: CDR1 MNHNY, CDR2 SVGAGI (reference sequence). Here the CDR3 DNA reads TGTGCCAGCGGCCGACAGGGGGCGCGTACTGAAGCTTTCTTT. This codes for CASGRQGARTEAFF.

The genes are TRBV4-1 and TRBJ1-1, with 7 bases aligning to TRBD1. This CDR3 has 15 residues. Germline V gene lookup returns CDR1 MGHRA and CDR2 YSYEKL. The J segment lost 6 bases and the V segment lost 3 bases, leaving 10 bases of the junction unmatched. CDR3 sequence: CASSQEDRAHAEAFF. CDR3 nucleotide sequence: TGCGCCAGCAGCCAGGAAGACAGGGCGCACGCTGAAGCTTTCTTT.

The gene calls are TRBV6-5 and TRBJ2-3; no clear D gene. V was cut by 7 bases and J by 1 base, with 12 bases left in between. Germline V gene sequence: CDR1 MNHEY, CDR2 SVGAGI. The CDR3 runs 14 residues. In DNA form, the CDR3 reads TGTGCCAGCAAGTTCAGGCGAGGCACAGATACGCAGTATTTT. As protein: CASKFRRGTDTQYF.

This chain links TRBV7-2 with TRBJ1-1, with D possibly TRBD1 on 6 matching bases. The CDR3 length is 14 residues. Looked up from germline, CDR1 is SGHTA and CDR2 is FQGNSA. V was pared by 5 bases and J by 5 bases, with 15 bases between. Here the CDR3 DNA reads TGTGCCAGCAGCCGACTTGGGAGGGGGACTGAAGCTTTCTTT. It yields the protein CASSRLGRGTEAFF.

This clone occurred once. The rearrangement links TRBV7-3 to TRBJ1-2, with 10 positions matching TRBD1. Germline CDR1 reads SGHTA; CDR2 reads FQGTGA. The CDR3 runs 15 residues. The ends lost 5 bases at V and 8 bases at J; junction bases unmatched: 11. CDR3 in amino acids: CASSQTGGASGGYTF. The CDR3 DNA follows: TGTGCCAGCAGCCAGACAGGGGGCGCATCTGGGGGCTACACCTTC. The full variable domain, with the rest looked up from reference TRBV7-3 and TRBJ1-2, is GAGVSQTPSNKVTEKGKYVELRCDPISGHTALYWYRQSLGQGPEFLIYFQGTGAADDSGLPNDRFFAVRPEGSVSTLKIQRTERGDSAVYLCASSQTGGASGGYTFGSGTRLTVV.

This clone was detected only once. The chain has TRBV7-2 and TRBJ2-5; 7 bases align to TRBD2. Germline values: CDR1 SGHTA, CDR2 FQGNSA. V lost 4 bases to trimming and J lost 5 bases; unmatched junction nucleotides: 10. CDR3 length equals 15 residues. The CDR3 DNA follows: TGTGCCAGCAGCTCTGCCGCGGGAGTTGAGGAGACCCAGTACTTC. Translation gives CASSSAAGVEETQYF. Drawing the rest from reference TRBV7-2 and TRBJ2-5, the complete variable domain is GAGVSQSPSNKVTEKGKDVELRCDPISGHTALYWYRQSLGQGLEFLIYFQGNSAPDKSGLPSDRFSAERTGGSVSTLTIQRTQQEDSAVYLCASSSAAGVEETQYFGPGTRLLVL.

The sample holds one count of this clone. The gene calls are TRBV7-9 and TRBJ2-5; no clear D. Trimming removed 4 bases from V and 7 bases from J, with 7 bases in between. Germline-derived CDR1 and CDR2 are SEHNR and FQNEAQ (reference sequence). This CDR3 has 11 residues. This chain's CDR3 is CASSSGGTQYF. CDR3 nucleotide sequence: TGTGCCAGCAGCTCCGGTGGGACCCAGTACTTC.

The V gene is TRBV5-1, the J gene TRBJ2-1; TRBD1 might be the D (6 bases). This CDR3 is built from 15 residues. Trimming took off 4 bases at V and 8 bases at J, with 19 bases between the two ends. Germline CDR1 and CDR2: SGHRS and YFSETQ. CDR3 sequence: CASSLGARGTDEQFF. CDR3 nucleotides: TGCGCCAGCAGCCTGGGCGCTAGGGGGACGGATGAGCAGTTCTTC. Full variable domain (missing parts from reference TRBV5-1 and TRBJ2-1): KAGVTQTPRYLIKTRGQQVTLSCSPISGHRSVSWYQQTPGQGLQFLFEYFSETQRNKGNFPGRFSGRQFSNSRSEMNVSTLELGDSALYLCASSLGARGTDEQFFGPGTRLTVL.

CDR3 region: CASSLGSGGRRYEQYF. In DNA form, the CDR3 reads TGTGCCAGCAGCTTGGGCTCCGGCGGGAGGCGGTACGAGCAGTACTTC. The genes are TRBV5-6 and TRBJ2-7; 8 bases map to TRBD2. Germline loops: CDR1 SGHDT, CDR2 YYEEEE. The V and J ends lost 0 bases and 4 bases, in that order; junction bases with no gene match: 9. CDR3 length: 16 amino acids.

V gene TRBV5-1 combines with J gene TRBJ2-3; 10 bases are a match to TRBD2. The J segment lost 3 bases and the V segment lost 4 bases, leaving 8 bases of the junction unmatched. The CDR3 has 16 amino acids. In germline, CDR1 is SGHRS, CDR2 YFSETQ. For the CDR3, the DNA is TGCGCCAGCAGCCCACTAGCGGGAACCGGAACAGATACGCAGTATTTT. Translating gives CASSPLAGTGTDTQYF.

This chain uses TRBV7-2 with TRBJ2-2; 7 positions match TRBD2. With V trimmed by 2 bases and J by 4 bases, 7 bases remained unmatched. Germline V gene lookup returns CDR1 SGHTA and CDR2 FQGNSA. CDR3 length: 16 amino acids. CDR3 bases: TGTGCCAGCAGCTTATATCGGGGGGACGGCACCGGGGAGCTGTTTTTT. Protein product: CASSLYRGDGTGELFF.

The chain couples TRBV6-5 to TRBJ1-4, with D possibly TRBD1 on 6 matching bases. Germline CDR1 is MNHEY and CDR2 is SVGAGI. V lost 0 bases, J lost 8 bases, and 13 bases lay in between. This CDR3 spans 15 amino acids. CDR3 in amino acids: CASSYSTRGREKLFF. As DNA, the CDR3 is TGTGCCAGCAGTTACTCGACCAGGGGTCGGGAAAAACTGTTTTTT.

V is TRBV7-6 and J is TRBJ2-7; unclear D gene. The CDR3 spans 15 residues. Germline lookup yields CDR1 SGHVS and CDR2 FNYEAQ. The V gene lost 1 base and the J gene lost 3 bases, with 13 bases spanning the gap. The CDR3 spells CASSLVLTGVYEQYF. The CDR3 DNA reads TGTGCCAGCAGCTTAGTTCTGACTGGAGTCTACGAGCAGTACTTC. Full variable domain (rest looked up from reference TRBV7-6 and TRBJ2-7): GAGVSQSPRYKVTKRGQDVALRCDPISGHVSLYWYRQALGQGPEFLTYFNYEAQQDKSGLPNDRFSAERPEGSISTLTIQRTEQRDSAMYRCASSLVLTGVYEQYFGPGTRLTVT.

The rearrangement uses TRBV2 and TRBJ1-5; 7 nucleotides align to TRBD1. This CDR3 contains 16 residues. V was pared by 3 bases and J by 3 bases, with 8 bases of the junction left unmatched. Germline CDR1 reads SNHLY; CDR2 reads FYNNEI. The CDR3 loop is CASSEEGAKVNQPQHF. The CDR3 bases are TGTGCCAGCAGTGAGGAGGGGGCAAAAGTCAATCAGCCCCAGCATTTT.

The chain has TRBV6-6 and TRBJ1-2, with D possibly matching TRBD1 (6 bases). The V and J ends lost 1 base and 8 bases respectively, with 17 bases between them. Germline assignment: CDR1 MNHNY and CDR2 SVGAGI (reference sequence). The CDR3 has 15 residues. Here the CDR3 reads CASSYFGRGALGYTF. The CDR3 DNA sequence: TGTGCCAGCAGTTACTTTGGCAGGGGTGCCCTGGGCTACACCTTC.

In nucleotides, the CDR3 is TGTGCCAGCAGCTTAGCGTTGGTGTGGGGGGACAGAAGTAACTATGGCTACACCTTC. Protein: CASSLALVWGDRSNYGYTF. V gene TRBV7-8 combines with J gene TRBJ1-2; TRBD1 agrees at 7 bases. Germline V gene data show CDR1 as SGHVS and CDR2 as FQNEAQ. The trim removed 0 bases at V and 1 base at J, leaving 14 bases unmatched. The CDR3 runs 19 residues.

The chain employs TRBV5-6 and TRBJ2-7, with 8 bases fitting TRBD1. CDR1 is SGHDT, CDR2 YYEEEE, per germline. The CDR3 consists of 13 residues. The V segment lost 4 bases and the J segment 5 bases; nucleotides outside the gene matches: 5. The CDR3 sequence is CASSADRGHEQYF. The CDR3, as DNA: TGTGCCAGCAGCGCCGACAGGGGCCACGAGCAGTACTTC.

The V gene is TRBV7-2, the J gene TRBJ2-1, with TRBD2 identical over 11 bases. Trimming cost V 5 bases and J 8 bases; bases outside gene matches: 8. Germline values: CDR1 SGHTA, CDR2 FQGNSA. This CDR3 spans 15 amino acids. The CDR3 DNA follows: TGTGCCAGCAGCCGACCACTAGCGGGAGTGCATGAGCAGTTCTTC. Translation: CASSRPLAGVHEQFF.

This clone was counted between two and nine times. Its ends do not fully match the called genes, so a read error is possible. CDR3 residues: CASSESGGRGARDF. The CDR3 region has the DNA TGTGCCAGCAGCGAGAGCGGGGGGCGAGGGGCTAGGGACTTC. The chain is built from TRBV7-8 and TRBJ2-7; 9 bases agree with TRBD2. This CDR3 has 14 residues. Germline CDR1 SGHVS, CDR2 FQNEAQ.

The genes are TRBV19 and TRBJ1-1; 7 nucleotides line up with TRBD1. The CDR3 is 18 residues long. CDR1 and CDR2 from the germline V gene are LNHDA and SQIVND (reference sequence). V dropped 4 bases and J dropped 0; count of bases not matched to a gene: 14. The CDR3 region has the DNA TGTGCCAGTAGTAACCTGGGACAGCGGTTTGTCGTGAACACTGAAGCTTTCTTT. Translation gives CASSNLGQRFVVNTEAFF.

J is TRBJ1-1 and V is TRBV6-5, with a possible D match to TRBD1 (5 bases). The CDR3 extends over 15 amino acids. Trimming took 5 bases from V and 0 from J, leaving 13 bases between them. Per germline, CDR1 MNHEY and CDR2 SVGAGI. CDR3 DNA: TGTGCCAGCAGTACCAGGGTAAGGGTGAACACTGAAGCTTTCTTT. Translation gives CASSTRVRVNTEAFF.

V is TRBV5-1 and J is TRBJ2-2, with 8 positions matching TRBD2. Looked up from germline, CDR1 is SGHRS and CDR2 is YFSETQ. Unmatched junction bases numbered 1, after V lost 2 bases and J lost 1 base. The CDR3 length is 15 residues. The CDR3 is CASSFTSGNTGELFF. As DNA, the CDR3 is TGCGCCAGCAGCTTTACTAGCGGGAACACCGGGGAGCTGTTTTTT.

The rearrangement joins TRBV4-3 to TRBJ2-1; D is ambiguous. With 1 base removed from V and 8 bases from J, the gap between germline ends came to 9 bases. In germline, CDR1 is LGHNA, CDR2 YSLEER. The CDR3 covers 13 residues. CDR3 sequence: CASSQGGSYEQFF. In DNA form, the CDR3 reads TGCGCCAGCAGCCAAGGAGGAAGCTATGAGCAGTTCTTC.

J is TRBJ2-1 and V is TRBV7-6, with 7 bases matching TRBD1. V lost 4 bases, J lost 5 bases, and 8 bases stayed unmatched. Germline CDR1 is SGHVS and CDR2 is FNYEAQ. There are 15 residues in the CDR3. In nucleotides, the CDR3 is TGTGCCAGCAGCTCGACAGGGAATCTCAACAATGAGCAGTTCTTC. It yields the protein CASSSTGNLNNEQFF.

The chain joins TRBV4-1 to TRBJ1-1; no reliable D call. CDR3 size: 15 residues. CDR1 is MGHRA, CDR2 YSYEKL, per germline. Deletions cut 0 bases from V and 6 bases from J, with 14 bases between. CDR3 bases: TGCGCCAGCAGCCAAGATCGGCGGGAAACGGCTGAAGCTTTCTTT. It is translated as CASSQDRRETAEAFF.